The clone carrying this T cell receptor (beta chain) was seen a few times. What it binds is not known. The sample is drawn from a study of T cells in Graves' hyperthyroidism and ophthalmopathy. Study-wide background: Initial diagnosis, before any treatment, was when peripheral blood was collected. Regarding the study as a whole: Ophthalmopathy cases were set apart from stable hyperthyroidism by a 13 V-J model. Blood shared most expanded thyroid clonotypes above 0.001.

Amplification of TCR beta CDR3 regions was performed using RNA transcripts as template. The HTBI primer set drove a first-round RT-PCR of the TCR CDR3. Using its own MiXCR run on the multiplex PCR reads, TCRdb lists one record per CDR3 protein. The data show hundreds of thousands of distinct CDR3 sequences, less than 15% seen once. This clonotype was obtained from a woman younger than 35 with Graves' hyperthyroidism. The sample comprised blood.

CDR3 residues: CASTLRGGLAGPQAEQFF. CDR3 in DNA: TGTGCCAGCACCCTTAGGGGGGGACTAGCGGGACCCCAGGCTGAGCAGTTCTTC. V is TRBV7-9 and J is TRBJ2-1; 13 bases agree with TRBD2. Germline V lookup: CDR1 SEHNR, CDR2 FQNEAQ (reference sequence). The CDR3 sequence is 18 residues long. Germline trimming cut 7 bases from V and 9 bases from J; bases unmatched to any gene: 18.